This T cell receptor (beta chain) was captured by sequencing in a study of blood T cell repertoires in COVID-19. About the study: T cells, B-cell-depleted T cells, or PBMCs provided the cDNA or gDNA that served as material.

The length of the CDR3 is 15 residues. Germline V gene data show CDR1 as SGHTA and CDR2 as FQGNSA. Germline trimming cut 5 bases from V and 6 bases from J; bases unmatched to any gene: 7. Clinical history as reported by participants underpinned cohort assignment. Some clones are missing from TCRdb's copy, which holds only in-frame ones; the method was immunoSEQ multiplex PCR. The sample carries some 490,000 clones, about nine tenths recorded once. This sequence originates from a woman in her sixties or seventies who had recovered from COVID-19. The specimen was PBMCs or T cells enriched from blood (not recorded which). The chain is built from TRBV7-2 and TRBJ1-5; 10 bases agree with TRBD1. In DNA form, the CDR3 reads TGTGCCAGCAGCATAGACAGGGGGCCGGGTCAGCCCCAGCATTTT. As protein: CASSIDRGPGQPQHF.